This TCR beta chain was identified in a study of OX40 agonist ivuxolimab in advanced cancers. In the study overall: Participants, roughly 80% male, averaged around 64 years of age, ranging from 23 to 79. Partial responses were recorded for three patients, including one with hepatocellular carcinoma and two with cutaneous melanoma. Study-wide points: Mean expanded clone counts were higher in CD8+ than CD4+ T cells.

The ends were cut back, 4 bases at V and 0 bases at J, with 11 bases in the middle. This CDR3 has 15 residues. Per germline, CDR1 SGHRS and CDR2 YFSETQ. The table came from immunoSEQ multiplex PCR; TCRdb's copy has only in-frame clones and leaves some out. The data hold about 31,000 clones, with roughly 90% observed a single time. With regard to this clone: Its antigen remains unidentified. The same CDR3 is also encoded by other DNA sequences in this sample.

This TCR was sampled from an adult with an advanced solid tumor such as melanoma, head and neck, liver or kidney cancer. This rearrangement joins TRBV5-1 to TRBJ1-3, with D unresolved. The sample in question was CD4+ or CD8+ T cells sorted from blood, obtained in a trial of the OX40 agonist ivuxolimab. CDR3 DNA: TGCGCCAGCAGCCCGACCGGGAGCTCTGGAAACACCATATATTTT. Amino acid sequence: CASSPTGSSGNTIYF.